This T cell receptor beta chain was captured in a study of vaccination and CD4 T cells after COVID-19 (dated by TCRdb to between 2020 and 2023). Turning to the overall study: SARS-CoV-2 positivity had been established in the convalescent patients by nasal swab PCR, and mild disease was recorded in several of these patients and severe disease in one. Post-COVID blood samples were collected from convalescent patients a median of roughly 100 days after diagnosis, with a range of about 30 to 170 days. Control cultures used a CEFX viral epitope pool as positive control, an HIV-1 Nef peptide pool as negative control, or no peptide. Post-vaccine blood samples were obtained a median of about 70 days after the second vaccine dose, with a range of roughly 13 to 250 days. Culture stimuli were overlapping spike peptide pools from SARS-CoV-2 and from the common cold coronaviruses HCoV-NL63, HCoV-OC43 and HCoV-229E. In around 9 COVID-19 convalescent patients and a few infection-naive healthy vaccine recipients, researchers compared the spike-specific CD4+ TCR repertoire from before mRNA vaccination with the repertoire from after. Each participant got two doses of either the Pfizer-BioNTech BNT162b2 vaccine (n=8) or the Moderna mRNA-1273 vaccine (n=2). The convalescent cohort comprised six males and four females, including two Hispanic individuals, seven Caucasians, two Asians and one multiracial person. General findings and caveats noted by the study authors: Among convalescent patients, a median about 86% of the SARS-CoV-2-reactive clones seen after vaccination appeared only after vaccination, which suggests priming specific to the vaccine. Of the vaccine-specific clones in convalescent patients, 304 of 307, or nearly all, reacted only to SARS-CoV-2 spike and did not cross-react with common cold coronaviruses. The median number of SARS-CoV-2-reactive clonotypes rose from about 23 after infection to roughly 38 after vaccination, but the change was not significant. Only a relatively small number of convalescent patients were included in the study, and early timepoints following natural infection were not analyzed.

The method behind the library was PCR. DNA from cultured CD4+ T cells underwent TCR sequencing with the Oncomine TCR Beta short-read assay at the Johns Hopkins FTIC core. The QIAamp micro DNA kit was used to extract genomic DNA from the cultured CD4+ T cells. Oncomine TCR Beta libraries made from cultured CD4+ T cells were pooled using unique dual indexes and sequenced on an Illumina iSeq 100. Per the authors' processing: Non-productive sequences were removed, and CDR3s that did not start with C, did not end with F or W, or were shorter than 7 amino acids were discarded. Antigen-specific clonotypes were identified using the MANAFEST web application through comparison of peptide-stimulated wells with reference and other culture wells. For a clone to be called positive, the clone needed an FDR below 0.05, an odds ratio above 5, and a productive frequency above 0.1% in at least two of three replicate wells. Cross-reactive clonotypes were defined as significantly expanded in both SARS-CoV-2 spike wells and at least one common cold coronavirus spike condition. CDR3 homology was assessed with Levenshtein distances (stringdist) and unrooted phylogenetic trees (ape) in R version 3.6.1. TCRdb trimmed public reads at Q25 via fastp, called clones via MiXCR and kept in-frame beta chains. Duplicate CDR3 protein sequences are folded into a single record with the most common DNA and genes. TCRdb, not the original authors, processed these V and J calls. Recorded for this sample are about 12,000 distinct CDR3 sequences; approximately 55% of them occurred a single time. Approximately 24% of the sample lies in the top ten.

Explained via the paper, the treatment or condition label denotes: approximately 10-day PBMC culture with coronavirus spike peptide pools or control peptides (ViraFEST assay). The ViraFEST assay, used in the study, expanded antigen-specific T cells with peptide pools and then identified the expanded clonotypes through TCR sequencing. The convalescent patients' positive SARS-CoV-2 PCR tests fell between March and December 2020, which was before the Alpha, Beta and Delta variants emerged in the United States. Each well held around 2.1 million PBMCs cultured with roughly 9.2 ug/ml peptide pools in IMDM containing around 5% human AB serum and roughly 9.3 IU/ml IL-2. Half of the culture medium was replaced with fresh IL-2-containing medium on days 3 and 7. Once the cells had been in culture for roughly 10 days, the EasySep CD4+ T cell isolation kit was used to isolate CD4+ T cells by negative selection. PBMCs were separated from whole blood using Ficoll-Paque Plus gradient centrifugation and then either used fresh or cryopreserved at -140C. Each culture condition was generally run in triplicate wells.

As regards this clonotype: Its antigen has not been determined. Base-call qualities are not available, and no considerably larger clone is one nucleotide away.

Its CDR3 holds 12 amino acids, cysteine through phenylalanine. Only CDR3 DNA remains: 36 bases, in frame from the first base. The germline V gene (reference sequence) supplies CDR1 SEHNR and CDR2 FQNEAQ. V and J lose 4 bases and 8 bases, and a span of 11 bases separates them. The sequence derives from a human donor who had recovered from COVID-19. Sequenced sample: CD4+ T cells from blood, cultured in vitro. The sequence links TRBV7-9 to TRBJ2-5; TRBD1 is possibly the D segment (6 matching bases). The sequenced DNA is TGTGCCAGCAGCTCAGAGGGGGAAACCCAGTACTTC. Translated, this gives CASSSEGETQYF.